Presented here are 7 T cell receptor beta chains from one specimen sequenced in a study of regulatory T cells in long-lasting Graves disease. Arm-PCR of CDR3 regions with iRepertoire HTBI primers generated TCR beta libraries. TCRdb re-derived calls from the multiplex PCR reads in MiXCR, one entry per CDR3 protein. The sample lists approximately 400,000 distinct CDR3 sequences; around 24% were seen once. This sample's time point: persistent/refractory GD, antithyroid drugs over 5 years with positive TRAb. There was RNA extracted from PBMCs, and the TCR library was made from it. Material: peripheral blood mononuclear cells (PBMCs), obtained when the disease was refractory, from a patient treated with antithyroid drugs. The receptors were gathered from a female donor with Graves disease.

V usage is TRBV30 and J usage is TRBJ2-5, with 10 bases that match TRBD2. CDR1 is GTSNPN, CDR2 SVGIG, per germline (reference sequence). Trimming took 6 bases from V and 5 from J; bases not matched to a gene: 9. The CDR3 extends over 14 amino acids. The CDR3 sequence: CACKLAGFGETQYF. The CDR3 DNA sequence: TGTGCCTGCAAACTAGCGGGATTTGGGGAGACCCAGTACTTC.

This clonotype was counted a few times. The chain recombines TRBV7-2 with TRBJ2-1, with TRBD2 matching 8 bases. Germline CDR1 reads SGHTA; CDR2 reads FQGNSA. This CDR3 is 15 amino acids long. The junction had 5 bases not matched to a gene; V was cut back by 2 bases and J by 5 bases. The CDR3 reads CASSLSAGDHNEQFF. In nucleotides, the CDR3 is TGTGCCAGCAGCTTATCAGCGGGAGACCACAATGAGCAGTTCTTC.

For this clonotype: One end of the junction does not line up with germline, which may come from a read error. The V call is TRBV2, the J call TRBJ2-1, with 12 nucleotides matching TRBD2. Germline values: CDR1 SNHLY, CDR2 FYNNEI. The CDR3 sequence is 15 residues long. The CDR3 DNA reads as TGCGCCAGCAGCCGGGCCGGGACTAGCGGGAATGAGCAGTTCTTC. Its protein product is CASSRAGTSGNEQFF.

In this sample, this clonotype turned up a few times. The chain couples TRBV15 to TRBJ2-5, with TRBD2 identical over 11 bases. V dropped 1 base and J dropped 1; count of bases not matched to a gene: 2. Germline V gene lookup returns CDR1 LNHNV and CDR2 YYDKDF (reference sequence). This CDR3 is built from 16 residues. As DNA, the CDR3 is TGTGCCACCAGCAGAGCGGGGACTAGCGGCCAAGAGACCCAGTACTTC. Protein: CATSRAGTSGQETQYF.

This clonotype was found a few times. The gene calls are TRBV6-5 and TRBJ2-7; 10 positions agree with TRBD1. V was pared by 3 bases and J by 6 bases, with 8 bases of the junction left unmatched. The CDR3 has 15 residues. Per the germline V gene, CDR1 is MNHEY and CDR2 is SVGAGI. The CDR3 here is CASSYSPGQGREQYF. In nucleotides, the CDR3 is TGTGCCAGCAGTTATAGTCCGGGACAGGGGCGCGAGCAGTACTTC.

This clonotype was seen ten or more times. The chain uses TRBV7-9 and TRBJ1-4, with D possibly matching TRBD1 (5 bases). Trimming pared 1 base from V and 4 bases from J, leaving 13 bases between. CDR1 and CDR2 (germline): SEHNR, FQNEAQ (reference sequence). This CDR3 contains 16 residues. The CDR3 region has the DNA TGTGCCAGCAGCTTAGATGGGACGGCCCTTAATGAAAAACTGTTTTTT. Protein sequence: CASSLDGTALNEKLFF.

The chain links TRBV29-1 to TRBJ2-2; tentative D call: TRBD2 (5 bases). This CDR3 has 14 residues. Germline V gives CDR1 SQVTM, CDR2 ANQGSEA. V lost 2 bases to trimming and J lost 5 bases, with 12 bases between them. The CDR3 nucleotides read TGCAGCGTTGAACGGCCCGGGGTGACCGGGGAGCTGTTTTTT. This gives the protein CSVERPGVTGELFF.